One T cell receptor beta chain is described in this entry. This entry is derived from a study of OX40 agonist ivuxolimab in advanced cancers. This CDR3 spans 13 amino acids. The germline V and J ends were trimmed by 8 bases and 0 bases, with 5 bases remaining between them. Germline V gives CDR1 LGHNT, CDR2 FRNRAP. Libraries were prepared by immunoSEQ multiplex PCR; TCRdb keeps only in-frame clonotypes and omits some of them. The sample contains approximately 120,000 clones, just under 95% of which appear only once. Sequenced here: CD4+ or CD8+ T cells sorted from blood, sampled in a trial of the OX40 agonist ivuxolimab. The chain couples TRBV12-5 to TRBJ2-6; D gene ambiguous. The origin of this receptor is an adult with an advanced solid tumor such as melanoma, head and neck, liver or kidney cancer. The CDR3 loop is CASSLSGANVLTF. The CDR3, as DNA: TGTGCTAGTTCCCTCTCTGGGGCCAACGTCCTGACTTTC.